The T cell receptor (beta chain) described here comes from a study of regulatory T cells in long-lasting Graves disease. General study findings and limits: With 2,741 shared public clonotypes, persistent patients exceeded new patients, who shared about a thousand. Graves' patients with persistent disease showed TCR diversity lower than patients newly diagnosed.

CDR3 regions were amplified by Arm-PCR using iRepertoire HTBI primers to build TCR beta libraries. MiXCR was run by TCRdb on the multiplex PCR reads, yielding one entry per CDR3 protein. This sample has about 440,000 distinct CDR3 sequences, with roughly 15% found just once. The time point was: newly diagnosed GD, antithyroid drugs for less than 3 months. The TCR library was prepared using RNA isolated from PBMCs. Concerning this clonotype itself: Its antigen remains unknown.

This sample was shared with a second study, whose subject was T cells in Graves' hyperthyroidism and ophthalmopathy.

Sample: peripheral blood mononuclear cells (PBMCs), taken at new diagnosis, from a patient treated with antithyroid drugs. The receptor comes from a woman aged 30 to 39 with Graves disease.

The CDR3 nucleotides read TGCGCCAGCAGCTTGAGGGGGGAGAATCAGCCCCAGCATTTT. Its translation: CASSLRGENQPQHF. The gene calls are TRBV5-1 and TRBJ1-5; perhaps TRBD1 as D (6 bases). V lost 1 base to trimming and J lost 4 bases, with 9 bases between them. The germline V gene has CDR1 SGHRS and CDR2 YFSETQ. The CDR3 has 14 amino acids.